These 10 T cell receptor beta chains originate from one sample sequenced in a study of T cell responses to AZD1222 COVID-19 vaccine. Repertoires were generated with immunoSEQ multiplex PCR, while TCRdb's copy carries only in-frame clones and drops some. The table has more than 75,000 clones, roughly nine tenths seen once. Sequenced material: peripheral blood, taken on day 0 of AZD1222 vaccination. The receptors here all came from an adult in good health.

This clone occurred once. The chain carries TRBV7-6 and TRBJ1-6; 9 bases line up with TRBD1. The CDR3 consists of 16 residues. The germline V gene encodes CDR1 SGHVS and CDR2 FNYEAQ. J lost 6 bases, V lost 5 bases, and 8 bases had no gene match. In DNA, the CDR3 is TGTGCCAGCAGCCTCACCCAGGGACAGGGTAATTCACCCCTCCACTTT. Its translation is CASSLTQGQGNSPLHF.

The chain has TRBV28 and TRBJ2-4; D not resolved. V was trimmed by 4 bases and J by 15 bases, leaving 16 bases between them. The CDR3 totals 12 residues. Germline assignment: CDR1 MDHEN and CDR2 SYDVKM. DNA for the CDR3: TGTGCCAGCAGTTCGCCCGATGGGGAAGCGTACTTC. It translates to CASSSPDGEAYF. The variable domain in full, with the rest retrieved from reference TRBV28 and TRBJ2-4, is DVKVTQSSRYLVKRTGEKVFLECVQDMDHENMFWYRQDPGLGLRLIYFSYDVKMKEKGDIPEGYSVSREKKERFSLILESASTNQTSMYLCASSSPDGEAYFGAGTRLSVL.

The chain employs TRBV28 and TRBJ2-7, with 12 bases that match TRBD2. The ends lost 7 bases at V and 5 bases at J; junction bases unmatched: 15. This CDR3 is built from 17 residues. CDR1 is MDHEN and CDR2 is SYDVKM in the germline V gene. The CDR3 nucleotides are TGTGCCAGCAACCCTCCTAGCGGGAGGGAAACGAAGAACGAGCAGTACTTC. This sequence encodes CASNPPSGRETKNEQYF.

The chain links TRBV27 to TRBJ1-6; the D gene is possibly TRBD1 (6 bases). This CDR3 comprises 16 residues. Trimming cost V 5 bases and J 3 bases, with 14 bases left between them. Germline CDR1 is MNHEY and CDR2 is SMNVEV (reference sequence). CDR3 coding DNA: TGTGCCAGCAGTCGAGACAGGAGGATCTATAATTCACCCCTCCACTTT. Its translation: CASSRDRRIYNSPLHF.

The chain has TRBV4-1 and TRBJ1-6; no reliable D call. The germline CDR1 and CDR2 sequences are MGHRA and YSYEKL. V lost 1 base and J lost 8, with 9 bases in between. This CDR3 spans 14 amino acids. The DNA of the CDR3 is TGCGCCAGCAGCCAAGGACGCCGGGATTCACCCCTCCACTTT. Translating gives CASSQGRRDSPLHF.

The chain uses TRBV5-1 and TRBJ2-1, with 9 positions matching TRBD1. The CDR3 contains 16 residues. After removal of 5 bases from V and 4 bases from J, the junction contained 10 bases not matched to a gene. The germline V gene encodes CDR1 SGHRS and CDR2 YFSETQ. This chain's CDR3 is CASSSRGQGMYNEQFF. As DNA, the CDR3 is TGCGCCAGCAGTTCCCGGGGACAGGGAATGTACAATGAGCAGTTCTTC.

The chain couples TRBV19 to TRBJ2-3, with 12 bases identical to TRBD2. CDR1 and CDR2 from the germline V gene are LNHDA and SQIVND (reference sequence). The V segment lost 2 bases and the J segment 6 bases; nucleotides outside the gene matches: 6. The CDR3 length is 16 residues. This chain's CDR3 is CASSISPSGRADTQYF. The CDR3 nucleotides are TGTGCCAGTAGTATATCTCCTAGCGGGAGGGCCGATACGCAGTATTTT.

The rearrangement joins TRBV11-2 to TRBJ2-5, with D hard to call. CDR3 length: 15 amino acids. V was trimmed by 2 bases and J by 2 bases, leaving 12 bases between them. Germline assignment: CDR1 SGHAT and CDR2 FQNNGV. CDR3 protein: CASSLKASNQETQYF. The CDR3 nucleotides read TGTGCCAGCAGCTTAAAAGCCTCCAATCAAGAGACCCAGTACTTC.

The V gene is TRBV28, the J gene TRBJ1-2; D is unclear. The CDR3 extends over 13 amino acids. Germline V gene data show CDR1 as MDHEN and CDR2 as SYDVKM. Trimming removed 6 bases from V and 5 bases from J, with 13 bases in between. Here the CDR3 reads CASSPGSEYGYTF. The CDR3 region has the DNA TGTGCCAGCAGCCCTGGGTCGGAGTATGGCTACACCTTC.

This rearrangement joins TRBV4-3 to TRBJ2-7; D is perhaps TRBD2 (6 bases). The V end was cut by 4 bases, the J end by 2 bases, with 15 bases between. CDR1 and CDR2 (germline): LGHNA, YSLEER. This CDR3 is 15 amino acids long. This CDR3 is CASSRGKGSTYEQYF. CDR3 nucleotides: TGCGCCAGCAGCCGCGGGAAGGGGTCAACCTACGAGCAGTACTTC.